The 10 T cell receptor beta chains in this list originate from one sample, sequenced in a study of T cell clonotyping in hematopoietic cell transplantation. Clones were sequenced by immunoSEQ multiplex PCR, and TCRdb holds only the in-frame ones, with some missing. The data show 49,000 or so clones, roughly 80% seen once. Regarding time point: recipient sample about 28 days before transplant, after cytoreduction. The sequences come from peripheral blood mononuclear cells, collected before stem cell transplant. Receptors originate from a man aged 55 to 70 with myelodysplastic syndrome. Some clones in this sample may be carry-over from other donors' samples.

The rearrangement links TRBV5-4 to TRBJ2-1, with D possibly TRBD2 on 5 matching bases. Germline CDR1 SGHNT, CDR2 YYREEE (reference sequence). Trimming removed 2 bases from V and 7 bases from J, with 13 bases in between. CDR3 length equals 14 residues. CDR3 region: CASSFGGGENEQFF. The CDR3 nucleotides read TGTGCCAGCAGCTTTGGCGGAGGAGAAAATGAGCAGTTCTTC.

The chain employs TRBV4-2 and TRBJ2-2; D ambiguous. The CDR3 sequence is 14 residues long. V lost 1 base and J 3 bases, leaving 6 bases between the germline ends. In germline, CDR1 is LGHNA, CDR2 YNFKEQ. CDR3 bases: TGTGCCAGCAGCCAAGTCGGGTACACCGGGGAGCTGTTTTTT. It yields the protein CASSQVGYTGELFF.

This chain joins TRBV6-1 and TRBJ1-1, with D uncertain. Germline lookup yields CDR1 MNHNS and CDR2 SASEGT. CDR3 length equals 12 residues. The ends were cut back, 0 bases at V and 3 bases at J, with 2 bases in the middle. The CDR3, as DNA: TGTGCCAGCAGTGAAGCGGACACTGAAGCTTTCTTT. Protein sequence: CASSEADTEAFF.

V is TRBV9 and J is TRBJ1-2; no clear D gene. The CDR3 runs to 15 residues. CDR1 SGDLS and CDR2 YYNGEE come from the germline V gene. V lost 3 bases and J 7 bases, leaving 19 bases between the germline ends. In DNA form, the CDR3 reads TGTGCCAGCAGCGGGATAAGGGCCCTCTCTGTTGGCTACACCTTC. Translated: CASSGIRALSVGYTF.

V gene TRBV19 combines with J gene TRBJ1-2, with no clear D. CDR3 length equals 15 residues. Germline assignment: CDR1 LNHDA and CDR2 SQIVND (reference sequence). Deletions cut 2 bases from V and 7 bases from J, with 17 bases between. The CDR3 DNA is TGTGCCAGTAGTATATACCACAGCTCTTATTTTGGCTACACCTTC. Protein: CASSIYHSSYFGYTF.

The V and J genes are TRBV14 and TRBJ2-2; D unclear. The CDR3 consists of 12 residues. Trimming removed 7 bases at V and 1 base at J, with 4 bases between. Per germline, CDR1 SGHDN and CDR2 FVKESK. The CDR3, as DNA: TGTGCCAGCAACTTGAACACCGGGGAGCTGTTTTTT. Translating gives CASNLNTGELFF.

The chain links TRBV7-6 to TRBJ1-2; 7 positions agree with TRBD1. The V segment lost 0 bases and the J segment 4 bases; nucleotides outside the gene matches: 8. CDR3 length: 16 residues. Germline assignment: CDR1 SGHVS and CDR2 FNYEAQ. Written as DNA, the CDR3 is TGTGCCAGCAGCTTAGCGGCGGGAGGGGGCGGCTATGGCTACACCTTC. Its translation: CASSLAAGGGGYGYTF.

V gene TRBV27 combines with J gene TRBJ1-2, with D tentatively TRBD1 (5 bases). The germline CDR1 and CDR2 sequences are MNHEY and SMNVEV (reference sequence). This CDR3 spans 13 amino acids. The V and J ends lost 5 bases and 6 bases respectively, with 13 bases between them. This CDR3 reads CASSIHVRDGYTF. The CDR3 region has the DNA TGTGCCAGCAGTATCCATGTCAGGGATGGCTACACCTTC.

The genes are TRBV9 and TRBJ2-5, with 7 nucleotides matching TRBD2. Germline CDR1 and CDR2: SGDLS and YYNGEE. This CDR3 contains 15 residues. V lost 0 bases to trimming and J lost 4 bases; unmatched junction nucleotides: 6. Written as DNA, the CDR3 is TGTGCCAGCAGCGTAGGGACTAGTCAAGGAGAGACCCAGTACTTC. Residues: CASSVGTSQGETQYF. Full variable domain (remainder filled in from reference TRBV9 and TRBJ2-5): DSGVTQTPKHLITATGQRVTLRCSPRSGDLSVYWYQQSLDQGLQFLIQYYNGEERAKGNILERFSAQQFPDLHSELNLSSLELGDSALYFCASSVGTSQGETQYFGPGTRLLVL.

CDR3 amino acids: CASSLHDPGELFF. In DNA form, the CDR3 reads TGTGCCAGCAGCTTACATGACCCCGGGGAGCTGTTTTTT. The chain has TRBV7-2 and TRBJ2-2; the D is unclear. Trimming removed 2 bases from V and 6 bases from J, with 7 bases in between. The CDR3 has 13 amino acids. The germline V gene has CDR1 SGHTA and CDR2 FQGNSA.